The rows below give T cell receptor beta chains drawn from one sample of a study of Ad26.COV2.S vaccination and SARS-CoV-2 variants. Clones were read by immunoSEQ multiplex PCR, and TCRdb kept only the in-frame ones, dropping some. This table has over 110,000 clones, 75% to 90% appearing once. The source material was peripheral blood, sampled after recovery from COVID-19. The receptor source for this set is a human donor who had recovered from COVID-19. The CDR3 runs from the conserved cysteine through the conserved F or W. D genes are given only for firm matches. Clone sizes are given selectively: once, few, many, or a class where the clone is expanded.

v_call	d_call	j_call	clone_size	cdr3_aa	cdr3_nt
TRBV7-7	NA	TRBJ2-5	NA	CASSFRDLDQETQYF	TGTGCTAGCAGCTTCCGGGACTTGGATCAAGAGACCCAGTACTTC
TRBV7-2	NA	TRBJ2-4	NA	CASRPLANIQYF	TGTGCCAGCAGACCATTAGCGAACATTCAGTACTTC
TRBV7-2	NA	TRBJ1-5	once	CASSPRARGDQPQHF	TGTGCCAGCAGCCCAAGGGCTAGGGGGGACCAGCCCCAGCATTTT
TRBV27	TRBD2	TRBJ2-7	NA	CASSLSFPSGGPHEQYF	TGTGCCAGCAGTTTATCCTTTCCTAGCGGGGGGCCCCACGAGCAGTACTTC
TRBV9	TRBD1	TRBJ1-2	once	CASSARGSYTF	TGTGCCAGCAGCGCCAGGGGGAGCTACACCTTC
TRBV4-3	TRBD2	TRBJ2-3	once	CASSQDVLAGDHDTQYF	TGCGCCAGCAGCCAAGACGTTCTAGCGGGGGACCATGATACGCAGTATTTT
TRBV18	NA	TRBJ2-3	NA	CASSPRQQSSTDTQYF	TGTGCCAGCTCGCCCCGTCAGCAATCGAGCACAGATACGCAGTATTTT
TRBV4-3	NA	TRBJ2-5	NA	CASSRGGRQETQYF	TGCGCCAGCAGCCGCGGGGGCAGACAAGAGACCCAGTACTTC
TRBV10-2	NA	TRBJ1-2	NA	CASSPGTAVYGYTF	TGCGCCAGCAGCCCCGGGACCGCGGTTTATGGCTACACCTTC
TRBV5-6	NA	TRBJ2-1	NA	CASSLGWVNNEQFF	TGTGCCAGCAGCTTGGGGTGGGTAAACAATGAGCAGTTCTTC
TRBV7-9	NA	TRBJ2-1	few	CASRPRTDTYNEQFF	TGTGCCAGCAGGCCCAGGACGGACACATACAATGAGCAGTTCTTC
TRBV15	TRBD1	TRBJ1-1	NA	CATSRGYRGPTKMNTEAFF	TGTGCCACCAGCAGAGGCTACAGGGGGCCGACCAAAATGAACACTGAAGCTTTCTTT
TRBV6-5	NA	TRBJ1-2	NA	CASSYGTGALNYGYTF	TGTGCCAGCAGTTACGGCACCGGCGCGCTGAACTATGGCTACACCTTC
TRBV5-6	NA	TRBJ2-7	NA	CASSLPVSYEQYF	TGTGCCAGCAGCTTGCCGGTCTCCTACGAGCAGTACTTC
TRBV9	TRBD1	TRBJ1-1	NA	CASSPAGGMNTEAFF	TGTGCCAGCAGCCCGGCAGGGGGGATGAACACTGAAGCTTTCTTT
TRBV13	NA	TRBJ1-1	few	CASSSERGTEAFF	TGTGCCAGCAGCTCCGAGAGGGGCACTGAAGCTTTCTTT
TRBV30	TRBD1	TRBJ1-2	NA	CAWSSSGDSYYGYTF	TGTGCCTGGAGCTCCTCCGGGGACAGTTACTATGGCTACACCTTC
TRBV29-1	TRBD1	TRBJ1-1	NA	CSATPDWTGGSLAFF	TGCAGCGCCACGCCGGATTGGACAGGGGGCTCGCTAGCTTTCTTT
TRBV28	NA	TRBJ1-5	NA	CASSLVTQPQHF	TGTGCCAGCAGTTTAGTAACTCAGCCCCAGCATTTT
TRBV7-2	TRBD1	TRBJ2-5	NA	CASSLYQGQETQYF	TGTGCCAGCAGCTTATACCAGGGACAGGAGACCCAGTACTTC
TRBV5-4	NA	TRBJ1-1	NA	CASSLDGGGTEAFF	TGTGCCAGCAGCTTGGATGGAGGGGGAACTGAAGCTTTCTTT
TRBV19	TRBD1	TRBJ1-1	NA	CASKVGQGGTEAFF	TGTGCCAGTAAAGTTGGACAGGGAGGGACTGAAGCTTTCTTT
TRBV19	NA	TRBJ2-7	NA	CASSNLWREWVEQGSGGEQYF	TGTGCCAGTAGTAACCTTTGGCGGGAGTGGGTCGAACAGGGCTCGGGTGGCGAGCAGTACTTC
TRBV28	NA	TRBJ2-2	NA	CASAGPRNTGELFF	TGTGCCAGCGCGGGACCCCGGAACACCGGGGAGCTGTTTTTT
TRBV24-1	TRBD1	TRBJ2-1	NA	CATSDPTGALYNEQFF	TGTGCCACCAGTGACCCAACAGGGGCCCTTTACAATGAGCAGTTCTTC
TRBV10-3	NA	TRBJ2-7	NA	CAISETALDEQYF	TGTGCCATCAGTGAGACAGCCCTGGACGAGCAGTACTTC
TRBV5-5	NA	TRBJ1-5	NA	CASSPDRRSPQHF	TGTGCCAGCAGCCCTGACAGGAGGAGCCCCCAGCATTTT
TRBV5-1	TRBD1	TRBJ1-1	NA	CASSSSRDRASNTEAFF	TGCGCCAGCAGCTCTTCAAGGGACAGGGCTTCGAACACTGAAGCTTTCTTT
TRBV19	NA	TRBJ2-7	NA	CASRSPGDEQYF	TGTGCCAGTAGAAGTCCGGGCGACGAGCAGTACTTC
TRBV4-1	NA	TRBJ1-5	few	CASSLGGAVGQPQHF	TGCGCCAGCAGCCTCGGTGGGGCGGTAGGGCAGCCCCAGCATTTT
TRBV28	NA	TRBJ1-3	NA	CAGRTGDTIYF	TGTGCCGGCCGGACGGGAGACACCATATATTTT
TRBV27	NA	TRBJ1-4	NA	CASSFLGESGEKLFF	TGTGCCAGCAGTTTTTTGGGAGAGTCTGGGGAAAAACTGTTTTTT
TRBV3-1/TRBV3-2	TRBD1	TRBJ1-1	NA	CASSQGGQGSAFF	TGTGCCAGCAGCCAAGGGGGACAGGGCAGCGCTTTCTTT
TRBV5-4	NA	TRBJ1-5	many	CASSLDSNQPQHF	TGTGCCAGCAGCTTGGACAGCAATCAGCCCCAGCATTTT
TRBV5-1	NA	TRBJ2-2	NA	CASSLTLTGELFF	TGCGCCAGCAGCCTGACGCTGACCGGGGAGCTGTTTTTT
TRBV5-6	TRBD1	TRBJ2-7	once	CASTPRGPEQYF	TGTGCCAGCACCCCGAGGGGGCCCGAGCAGTACTTC
TRBV5-4	NA	TRBJ2-2	NA	CASSLGGNTGELFF	TGTGCCAGCAGCTTAGGTGGTAACACCGGGGAGCTGTTTTTT
TRBV25-1	NA	TRBJ1-1	NA	CASSWGDNTEAFF	TGTGCCAGCAGTTGGGGGGACAACACTGAAGCTTTCTTT
TRBV21-1	NA	TRBJ2-3	NA	CASSKVTGGKGTDTQYF	TGTGCCAGCAGCAAAGTAACAGGTGGGAAGGGAACAGATACGCAGTATTTT
TRBV3-1/TRBV3-2	NA	TRBJ1-6	NA	CASSQDQPVVGNSPLHF	TGTGCCAGCAGCCAAGACCAGCCAGTTGTAGGTAATTCACCCCTCCACTTT
TRBV24-1	TRBD1	TRBJ2-1	NA	CATSEGGQGAQRSEQFF	TGTGCCACCAGTGAGGGCGGACAGGGAGCGCAAAGGAGTGAGCAGTTCTTC
TRBV7-6	TRBD2	TRBJ2-5	NA	CASSGTSGGAGETQYF	TGTGCCAGCAGCGGGACTAGCGGGGGGGCCGGCGAGACCCAGTACTTC
TRBV19	NA	TRBJ1-6	few	CASRQGSYNSPLHF	TGTGCCAGTAGGCAGGGCTCCTATAATTCACCCCTCCACTTT
TRBV7-9	NA	TRBJ1-1	NA	CASTHQREAFF	TGTGCCAGCACCCACCAAAGGGAAGCTTTCTTT
TRBV2	TRBD1	TRBJ1-2	few	CATRTGTIYGYTF	TGTGCCACTCGGACAGGCACCATCTATGGCTACACCTTC
TRBV25-1	NA	TRBJ1-2	NA	CASSPPGLAGYGYTF	TGTGCCAGCAGCCCTCCGGGGCTTGCGGGCTATGGCTACACCTTC
TRBV4-1	NA	TRBJ1-2	NA	CASSQGGAEAGNYGYTF	TGCGCCAGCAGCCAAGGTGGGGCGGAGGCAGGGAACTATGGCTACACCTTC
TRBV21-1	NA	TRBJ2-5	NA	CASSSLSLAVLQETQYF	TGTGCCAGCAGCAGTTTAAGTCTAGCTGTTTTACAAGAGACCCAGTACTTC
TRBV19	NA	TRBJ1-1	NA	CASNKGDVRNTEAFF	TGTGCCAGTAATAAGGGGGACGTAAGGAACACTGAAGCTTTCTTT
TRBV7-2	TRBD2	TRBJ2-5	NA	CASSLKRGVGETQYF	TGTGCCAGCAGCTTAAAGCGGGGGGTGGGAGAGACCCAGTACTTC
TRBV29-1	NA	TRBJ1-1	NA	CSARDRRTQNTEAFF	TGCAGCGCCCGGGACCGACGAACACAGAACACTGAAGCTTTCTTT
TRBV2	NA	TRBJ2-5	once	CASSEQNQETQYF	TGTGCCAGCAGTGAACAGAACCAAGAGACCCAGTACTTC
TRBV19	TRBD2	TRBJ2-7	NA	CASSIGSGGSYEQYF	TGTGCCAGTAGTATAGGTAGCGGGGGATCCTACGAGCAGTACTTC
TRBV11-2	TRBD1	TRBJ1-4	NA	CASRRDSAATNEKLFF	TGTGCCAGCAGGCGGGACAGTGCCGCAACTAATGAAAAACTGTTTTTT
TRBV27	NA	TRBJ2-7	NA	CASSLGRGFYEQYF	TGTGCCAGCAGTTTAGGGCGGGGCTTTTACGAGCAGTACTTC
TRBV24-1	NA	TRBJ2-7	NA	CATSEAGYEQYF	TGTGCCACCAGTGAGGCAGGCTACGAGCAGTACTTC
TRBV9	NA	TRBJ1-1	NA	CASSEGGASEAFF	TGTGCCAGCAGCGAGGGGGGTGCTAGTGAAGCTTTCTTT
TRBV11-2	NA	TRBJ2-2	NA	CASSWAGSGTGELFF	TGTGCCAGCAGCTGGGCAGGGTCGGGCACCGGGGAGCTGTTTTTT
TRBV5-4	NA	TRBJ1-5	NA	CASSLGGGGSNQPQHF	TGTGCCAGCAGCTTGGGGGGGGGCGGAAGCAATCAGCCCCAGCATTTT